These 32 T cell receptor beta chains originate from one sample sequenced in a study of CD8 T cells in cerebrospinal fluid in Alzheimer's disease. TCRdb re-called the 10x single-cell sequencing reads and catalogs CDR3 proteins one per entry, DNA excluded. This sample's table has some 1,400 distinct CDR3 sequences. The specimen was cerebrospinal fluid. These receptor sequences come from a human donor with mild cognitive impairment.

This clonotype shows up as medium-sized by frequency. The V call is TRBV3-1, the J call TRBJ1-5; with no DNA, the TCRdb D assignment of TRBD1 cannot be verified. Germline assignment: CDR1 LGHDT and CDR2 YNNKEL (reference sequence). CDR3 size: 15 residues. CDR3 in amino acids: CASSRSWGRSQPQHF.

By frequency, this clonotype registers medium-sized. The chain combines TRBV4-2 with TRBJ2-7; there is no DNA to check the TCRdb D call of TRBD2. CDR1 and CDR2 from the germline V gene are LGHNA and YNFKEQ. There are 15 residues in the CDR3. CDR3 protein: CASSHSSGESYEQYF.

The chain uses TRBV3-1 and TRBJ2-2; TCRdb picks TRBD2, but there is no DNA to check that call. The CDR3 extends over 18 amino acids. Germline values: CDR1 LGHDT, CDR2 YNNKEL (reference sequence). CDR3 region: CASSPRLAGGLSTGELFF.

This clonotype is classed as medium-sized by frequency. This chain connects TRBV7-6 to TRBJ2-5; TCRdb's assignment of TRBD1 cannot be checked, as there is no DNA. The germline V gene has CDR1 SGHVS and CDR2 FNYEAQ. CDR3 size: 15 residues. This CDR3 reads CASSPTGVLGKTQYF.

The chain uses TRBV24-1 and TRBJ1-2; TCRdb gives TRBD1 as the D gene, but with no DNA this cannot be confirmed. CDR3 length: 13 amino acids. CDR1 is KGHDR and CDR2 is SFDVKD in the germline V gene. Here the CDR3 reads CATSDLTPGGYTF.

This clonotype is labeled medium-sized based on frequency. This sequence joins TRBV6-1 and TRBJ1-5. Looked up from germline, CDR1 is MNHNS and CDR2 is SASEGT. The CDR3 contains 13 residues. The CDR3 loop is CASSEASPRPQHF.

In terms of frequency, this clonotype is medium-sized. The CDR3 protein is CASKRQGAKETQYF. The chain uses TRBV19 and TRBJ2-5; the D gene TCRdb calls, TRBD1, cannot be checked with no DNA. The CDR3 runs to 14 residues. CDR1 is LNHDA and CDR2 is SQIVND in the germline V gene (reference sequence).

The gene calls are TRBV4-1 and TRBJ1-4. Germline V gene data show CDR1 as MGHRA and CDR2 as YSYEKL. This CDR3 is built from 15 residues. This chain's CDR3 is CASSQAGSRNEKLFF.

The V and J genes are TRBV7-8 and TRBJ1-3; TCRdb's D call of TRBD1 is untestable without DNA. The CDR3 has 19 residues. Germline CDR1 is SGHVS and CDR2 is FQNEAQ. The CDR3 is CASSSRGGGQGDAGNTIYF. The complete variable domain, with remaining parts taken from reference TRBV7-8 and TRBJ1-3, reads GAGVSQSPRYKVAKRGQDVALRCDPISGHVSLFWYQQALGQGPEFLTYFQNEAQLDKSGLPSDRFFAERPEGSVSTLKIQRTQQEDSAVYLCASSSRGGGQGDAGNTIYFGEGSWLTVV.

The chain combines TRBV6-2 or TRBV6-3 with TRBJ2-5; TCRdb's D gene call, TRBD2, goes unchecked for lack of DNA. This CDR3 comprises 18 residues. Germline CDR1 and CDR2: MNHEY and SVGEGT. The CDR3 sequence: CASSEIGTTRIRQETQYF.

The CDR3 spells CASSPTGGSSYEQYF. The chain uses TRBV5-6 and TRBJ2-7; TCRdb's D call of TRBD1 is untestable without DNA. Germline assignment: CDR1 SGHDT and CDR2 YYEEEE. The CDR3 loop spans 15 amino acids.

This clonotype is classed as medium-sized by frequency. This chain links TRBV7-3 with TRBJ2-3. Germline CDR1 and CDR2: SGHTA and FQGTGA. The CDR3 consists of 12 residues. CDR3 protein: CASSHFADTQYF.

By frequency, this clonotype is medium-sized. The chain is built from TRBV24-1 and TRBJ2-2; TCRdb designates TRBD1, a call that cannot be tested without DNA. Germline V gene lookup returns CDR1 KGHDR and CDR2 SFDVKD. The CDR3 totals 14 residues. CDR3 sequence reads: CATGQQGNTGELFF.

This clonotype is identified as medium-sized (0.01 to 0.1%) from frequency. The chain recombines TRBV2 with TRBJ2-6. This CDR3 is built from 14 residues. From germline, CDR1 is SNHLY and CDR2 FYNNEI. This CDR3 reads CASRPSSGANVLTF.

The chain combines TRBV5-6 with TRBJ1-6; TCRdb lists TRBD1, though no DNA is available to test this call. Looked up from germline, CDR1 is SGHDT and CDR2 is YYEEEE. This CDR3 has 15 amino acids. The CDR3 spells CASSRLDRPNSPLHF.

This rearrangement joins TRBV12-3 or TRBV12-4 to TRBJ1-3; TCRdb's D call of TRBD1 is untestable without DNA. The CDR3 covers 15 residues. The CDR3 loop reads CASSTTGFSGNTIYF.

In terms of frequency, this clonotype is medium-sized. The chain links TRBV7-2 to TRBJ2-7; TCRdb gives TRBD2 as the D gene, but with no DNA this cannot be confirmed. Germline V CDR1 and CDR2: SGHTA, FQGNSA. The CDR3 spans 15 residues. This CDR3 reads CASSFGLAGVGEQYF.

This clonotype counts as medium-sized by frequency. CDR3 region: CASSLERPPNEQYF. J is TRBJ2-7 and V is TRBV5-1. The CDR3 totals 14 residues. Germline CDR1 SGHRS, CDR2 YFSETQ. Combining the CDR3 with reference TRBV5-1 and TRBJ2-7 gives the whole variable domain KAGVTQTPRYLIKTRGQQVTLSCSPISGHRSVSWYQQTPGQGLQFLFEYFSETQRNKGNFPGRFSGRQFSNSRSEMNVSTLELGDSALYLCASSLERPPNEQYFGPGTRLTVT.

This clonotype is large by frequency. The V call is TRBV15, the J call TRBJ1-6. The CDR3 totals 17 residues. Germline-derived CDR1 and CDR2 are LNHNV and YYDKDF (reference sequence). This CDR3 reads CATSRDPESSYNSPLHF. Filled out from reference TRBV15 and TRBJ1-6, the complete variable domain reads DAMVIQNPRYQVTQFGKPVTLSCSQTLNHNVMYWYQQKSSQAPKLLFHYYDKDFNNEADTPDNFQSRRPNTSFCFLDIRSPGLGDTAMYLCATSRDPESSYNSPLHFGNGTRLTVT.

Considering frequency, this clonotype is medium-sized (0.01 to 0.1%). This chain joins TRBV13 and TRBJ1-1; the D gene TCRdb calls, TRBD1, cannot be checked with no DNA. Per germline, CDR1 PRHDT and CDR2 FYEKMQ (reference sequence). The CDR3 is 14 residues long. The CDR3: CASSLYRVGTEAFF. The full variable domain, rest sourced from reference TRBV13 and TRBJ1-1, is AAGVIQSPRHLIKEKRETATLKCYPIPRHDTVYWYQQGPGQDPQFLISFYEKMQSDKGSIPDRFSAQQFSDYHSELNMSSLELGDSALYFCASSLYRVGTEAFFGQGTRLTVV.

This clonotype is deemed medium-sized by its frequency. The chain couples TRBV20-1 to TRBJ2-1; the D gene TCRdb calls, TRBD2, cannot be checked with no DNA. The CDR3 sequence is 15 residues long. CDR1 and CDR2 (germline): DFQATT, SNEGSKA (reference sequence). Here the CDR3 reads CSAPPLAGGGNEQFF.

The V and J genes are TRBV24-1 and TRBJ2-5. Per germline, CDR1 KGHDR and CDR2 SFDVKD. The CDR3 covers 14 residues. CDR3 loop: CATSDRSTEETQYF.

The V gene is TRBV24-1, the J gene TRBJ2-1. This CDR3 is built from 15 residues. The germline gives CDR1 KGHDR, CDR2 SFDVKD. This CDR3 reads CATSDFNNPNNEQFF.

This clonotype is classed as medium-sized (0.01 to 0.1%) by frequency. Here the CDR3 reads CASSIAGGAFYEQYF. V gene TRBV6-5 combines with J gene TRBJ2-7; TCRdb designates TRBD2, a call that cannot be tested without DNA. The CDR3 is 15 amino acids. The V gene's germline CDR1 is MNHEY and CDR2 SVGAGI.

The rearrangement uses TRBV19 and TRBJ2-7; the TCRdb D gene call, TRBD1, has no DNA to confirm it. CDR3 size: 13 residues. Germline V gene data show CDR1 as LNHDA and CDR2 as SQIVND (reference sequence). The CDR3 protein is CASSRTGQSEQYF.

This clonotype is labeled medium-sized (0.01 to 0.1%) based on frequency. The V gene is TRBV28, the J gene TRBJ1-6; TCRdb names TRBD1, which stays unverified in the absence of DNA. The CDR3 runs to 16 residues. Germline V gene sequence: CDR1 MDHEN, CDR2 SYDVKM. CDR3 sequence: CASYLRGASYNSPLHF.

This clonotype counts as medium-sized by frequency. This chain uses TRBV2 with TRBJ1-6. Germline CDR1 is SNHLY and CDR2 is FYNNEI. The CDR3 is 15 residues long. This CDR3 is CASSRREGGDSPLHF.

This clonotype is labeled medium-sized based on frequency. The rearrangement joins TRBV7-9 to TRBJ2-2. In germline, CDR1 is SEHNR, CDR2 FQNEAQ (reference sequence). CDR3 length equals 12 residues. The CDR3 spells CASSFNSGELFF.

This clonotype counts as medium-sized by frequency. The rearrangement links TRBV2 to TRBJ2-1. The germline gives CDR1 SNHLY, CDR2 FYNNEI. This CDR3 is 13 amino acids long. The CDR3 protein is CASRSPENNEQFF. Variable domain in full (rest from reference TRBV2 and TRBJ2-1): EPEVTQTPSHQVTQMGQEVILRCVPISNHLYFYWYRQILGQKVEFLVSFYNNEISEKSEIFDDQFSVERPDGSNFTLKIRSTKLEDSAMYFCASRSPENNEQFFGPGTRLTVL.

By frequency, this clonotype registers medium-sized. V and J are TRBV10-3 and TRBJ2-1; TCRdb picks TRBD1, but there is no DNA to check that call. This CDR3 region has 13 residues. CDR1 is ENHRY and CDR2 is SYGVKD in the germline V gene. The CDR3 loop is CAIQGSPEVEQFF.

The rearrangement links TRBV6-2 or TRBV6-3 to TRBJ2-7; the D call from TCRdb, TRBD1, cannot be confirmed without DNA. This CDR3 contains 16 residues. CDR1 MNHEY and CDR2 SVGEGT come from the germline V gene. This CDR3 reads CASSYLSGVIVWEQYF.

This chain joins TRBV7-8 and TRBJ1-5. Germline lookup yields CDR1 SGHVS and CDR2 FQNEAQ. The CDR3 covers 14 residues. The chain's CDR3 is CASSLGRGPRPQHF.